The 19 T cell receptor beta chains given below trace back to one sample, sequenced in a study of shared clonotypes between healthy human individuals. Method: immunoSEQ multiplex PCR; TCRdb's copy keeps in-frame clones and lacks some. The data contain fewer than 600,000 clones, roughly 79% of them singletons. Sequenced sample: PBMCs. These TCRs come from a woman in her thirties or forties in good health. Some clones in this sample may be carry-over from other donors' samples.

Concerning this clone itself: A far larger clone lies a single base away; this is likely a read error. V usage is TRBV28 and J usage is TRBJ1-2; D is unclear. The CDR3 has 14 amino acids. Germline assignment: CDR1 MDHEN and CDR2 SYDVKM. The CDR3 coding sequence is TGTGCCAGCACCTTGACACATCTTAACTATAGCTACACCTTC. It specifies CASTLTHLNYSYTF.

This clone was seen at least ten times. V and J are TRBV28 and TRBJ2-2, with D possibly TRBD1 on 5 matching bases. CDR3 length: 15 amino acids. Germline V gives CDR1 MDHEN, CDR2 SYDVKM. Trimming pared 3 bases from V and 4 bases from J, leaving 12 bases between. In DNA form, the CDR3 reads TGTGCCAGCAGTTTTCTGAGAAGGGGCACCGGGGAGCTGTTTTTT. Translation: CASSFLRRGTGELFF.

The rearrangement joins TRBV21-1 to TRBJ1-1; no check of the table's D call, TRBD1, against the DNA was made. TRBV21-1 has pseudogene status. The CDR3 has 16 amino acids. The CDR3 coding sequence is TGTGCCAGCAGCAAAGTATCAGGGGGCGTTCGTCCTGAAGCTTTCTTT. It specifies CASSKVSGGVRPEAFF.

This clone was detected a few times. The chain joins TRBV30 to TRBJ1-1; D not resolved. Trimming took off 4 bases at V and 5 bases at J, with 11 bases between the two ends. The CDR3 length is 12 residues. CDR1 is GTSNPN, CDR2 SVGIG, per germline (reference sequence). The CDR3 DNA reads TGTGCCTGGACGCGGTCTTTTACTGAAGCTTTCTTT. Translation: CAWTRSFTEAFF.

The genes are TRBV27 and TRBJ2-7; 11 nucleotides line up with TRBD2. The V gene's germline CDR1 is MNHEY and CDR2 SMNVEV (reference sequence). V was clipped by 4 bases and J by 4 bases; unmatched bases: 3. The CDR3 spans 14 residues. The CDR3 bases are TGTGCCAGCAGTTGGACTAGCGGGCCTTACGAGCAGTACTTC. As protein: CASSWTSGPYEQYF.

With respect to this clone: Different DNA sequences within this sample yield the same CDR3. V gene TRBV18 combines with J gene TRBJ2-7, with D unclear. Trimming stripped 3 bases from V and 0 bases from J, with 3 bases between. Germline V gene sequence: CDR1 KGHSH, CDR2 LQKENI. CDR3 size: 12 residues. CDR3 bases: TGTGCCAGCTCACCCGCCTCCTACGAGCAGTACTTC. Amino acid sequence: CASSPASYEQYF.

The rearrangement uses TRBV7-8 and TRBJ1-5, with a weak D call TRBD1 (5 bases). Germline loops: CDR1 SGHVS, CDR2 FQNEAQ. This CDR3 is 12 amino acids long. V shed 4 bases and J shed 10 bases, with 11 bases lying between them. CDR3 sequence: CASSSGLSPQHF. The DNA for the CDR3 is TGTGCCAGCAGCTCGGGGCTATCTCCCCAGCATTTT.

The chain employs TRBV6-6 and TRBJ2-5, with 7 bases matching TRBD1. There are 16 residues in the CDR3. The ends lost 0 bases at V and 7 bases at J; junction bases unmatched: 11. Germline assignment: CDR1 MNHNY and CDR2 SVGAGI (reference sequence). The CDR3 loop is CASSYSVGGGLGTQYF. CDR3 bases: TGTGCCAGCAGTTACTCAGTAGGGGGCGGATTAGGGACCCAGTACTTC.

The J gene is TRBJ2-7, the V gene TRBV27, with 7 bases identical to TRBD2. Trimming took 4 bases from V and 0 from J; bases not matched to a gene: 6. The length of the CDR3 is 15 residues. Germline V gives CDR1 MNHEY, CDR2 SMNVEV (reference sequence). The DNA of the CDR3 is TGTGCCAGCAGTTCTTATACGGGAGGCTCCTACGAGCAGTACTTC. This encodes CASSSYTGGSYEQYF.

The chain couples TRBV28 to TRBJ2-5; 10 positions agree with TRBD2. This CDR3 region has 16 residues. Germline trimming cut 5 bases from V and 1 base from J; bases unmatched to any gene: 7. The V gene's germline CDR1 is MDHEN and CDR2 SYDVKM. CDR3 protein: CASSQRWTSGQETQYF. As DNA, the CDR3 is TGTGCCAGCAGTCAACGATGGACTAGCGGCCAAGAGACCCAGTACTTC.

For the CDR3, the DNA is TGCGCCAGTTCGGCTGGGGTGGGCTATGGCTACACCTTC. This codes for CASSAGVGYGYTF. The gene calls are TRBV4-1 and TRBJ1-2; D uncertain. V was trimmed by 9 bases and J by 4 bases, leaving 15 bases between them. Germline CDR1 MGHRA, CDR2 YSYEKL. CDR3 length equals 13 residues.

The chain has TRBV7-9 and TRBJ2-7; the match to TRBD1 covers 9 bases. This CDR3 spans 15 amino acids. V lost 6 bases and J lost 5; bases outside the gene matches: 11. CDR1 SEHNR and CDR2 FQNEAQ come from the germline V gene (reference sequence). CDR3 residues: CASRRTGEGADEQYF. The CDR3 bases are TGTGCCAGCAGACGGACAGGGGAAGGAGCCGACGAGCAGTACTTC.

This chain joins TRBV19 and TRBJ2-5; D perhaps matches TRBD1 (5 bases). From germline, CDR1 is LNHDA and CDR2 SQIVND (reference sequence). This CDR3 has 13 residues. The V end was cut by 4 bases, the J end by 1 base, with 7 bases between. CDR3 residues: CASSKGIQETQYF. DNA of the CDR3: TGTGCCAGTAGTAAGGGGATCCAAGAGACCCAGTACTTC.

Written as DNA, the CDR3 is TGTGCCAGCAGTGAAGCCCGCGCAGGGGGGGGCTCACCCCTCCACTTT. Amino acid sequence: CASSEARAGGGSPLHF. This chain uses TRBV2 with TRBJ1-6, with 7 positions matching TRBD1. Unmatched junction bases numbered 9, after V lost 0 bases and J lost 10 bases. This CDR3 comprises 16 residues. Germline lookup yields CDR1 SNHLY and CDR2 FYNNEI. The full variable domain, with the rest looked up from reference TRBV2 and TRBJ1-6, is EPEVTQTPSHQVTQMGQEVILRCVPISNHLYFYWYRQILGQKVEFLVSFYNNEISEKSEIFDDQFSVERPDGSNFTLKIRSTKLEDSAMYFCASSEARAGGGSPLHFGNGTRLTVT.

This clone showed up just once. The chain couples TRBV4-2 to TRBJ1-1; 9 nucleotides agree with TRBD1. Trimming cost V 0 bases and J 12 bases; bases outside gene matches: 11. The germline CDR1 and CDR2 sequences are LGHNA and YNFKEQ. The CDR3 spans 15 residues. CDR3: CASSQDITGQGRTFF. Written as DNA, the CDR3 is TGTGCCAGCAGCCAAGATATCACGGGACAGGGACGGACTTTCTTT.

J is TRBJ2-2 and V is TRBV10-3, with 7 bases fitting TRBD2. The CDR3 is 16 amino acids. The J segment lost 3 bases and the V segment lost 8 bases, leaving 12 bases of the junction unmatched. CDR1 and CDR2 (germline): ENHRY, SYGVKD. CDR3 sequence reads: CAIPLGLAEDTGELFF. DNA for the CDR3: TGTGCCATCCCCCTGGGGCTAGCGGAGGACACCGGGGAGCTGTTTTTT.

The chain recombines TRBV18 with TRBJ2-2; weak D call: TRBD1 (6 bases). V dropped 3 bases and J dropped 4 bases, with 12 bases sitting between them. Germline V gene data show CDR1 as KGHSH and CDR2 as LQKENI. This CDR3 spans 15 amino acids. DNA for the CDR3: TGTGCCAGCTCACCGAACACAGGGAGCACCGGGGAGCTGTTTTTT. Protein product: CASSPNTGSTGELFF.

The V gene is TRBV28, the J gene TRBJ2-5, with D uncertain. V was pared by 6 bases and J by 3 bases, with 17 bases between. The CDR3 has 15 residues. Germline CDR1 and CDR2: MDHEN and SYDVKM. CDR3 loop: CASSHQEARKETQYF. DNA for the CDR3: TGTGCCAGCAGCCATCAAGAGGCCAGAAAAGAGACCCAGTACTTC.

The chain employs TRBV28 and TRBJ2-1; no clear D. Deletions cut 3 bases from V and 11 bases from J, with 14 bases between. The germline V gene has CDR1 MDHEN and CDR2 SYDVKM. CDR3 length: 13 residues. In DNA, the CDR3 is TGTGCCAGCAGTTTCACCCGAGTAGGAAAGCAGTTCTTC. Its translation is CASSFTRVGKQFF.